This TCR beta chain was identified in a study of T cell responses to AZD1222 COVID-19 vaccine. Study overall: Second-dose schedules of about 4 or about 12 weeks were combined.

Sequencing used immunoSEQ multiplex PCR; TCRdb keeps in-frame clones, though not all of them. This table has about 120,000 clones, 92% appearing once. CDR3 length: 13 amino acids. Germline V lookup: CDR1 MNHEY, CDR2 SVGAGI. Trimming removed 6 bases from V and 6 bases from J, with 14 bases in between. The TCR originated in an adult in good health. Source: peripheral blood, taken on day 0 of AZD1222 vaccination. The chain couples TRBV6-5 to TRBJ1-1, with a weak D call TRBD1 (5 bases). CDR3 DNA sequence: TGTGCCAGCAGGGCAGGGCTAGTTGCTGAAGCTTTCTTT. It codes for CASRAGLVAEAFF.